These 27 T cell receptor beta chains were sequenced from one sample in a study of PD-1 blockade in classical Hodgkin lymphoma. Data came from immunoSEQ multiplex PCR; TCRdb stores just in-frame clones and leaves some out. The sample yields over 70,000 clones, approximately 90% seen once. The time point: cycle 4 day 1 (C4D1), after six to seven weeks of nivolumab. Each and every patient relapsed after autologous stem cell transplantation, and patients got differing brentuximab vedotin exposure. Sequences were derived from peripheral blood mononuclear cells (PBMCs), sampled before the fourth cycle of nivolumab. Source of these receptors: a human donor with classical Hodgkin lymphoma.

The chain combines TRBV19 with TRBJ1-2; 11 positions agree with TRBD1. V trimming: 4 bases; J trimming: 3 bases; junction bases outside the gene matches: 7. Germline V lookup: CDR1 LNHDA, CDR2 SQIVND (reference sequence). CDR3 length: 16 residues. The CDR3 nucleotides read TGTGCCAGTAGTACGGGACAGGGGGGGACTGACTATGGCTACACCTTC. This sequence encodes CASSTGQGGTDYGYTF.

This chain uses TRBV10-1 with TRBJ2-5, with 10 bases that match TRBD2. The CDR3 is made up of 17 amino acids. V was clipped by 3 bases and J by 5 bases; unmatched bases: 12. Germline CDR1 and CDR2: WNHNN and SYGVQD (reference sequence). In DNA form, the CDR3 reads TGCGCCAGCAGTGATATGGGTGATAGCGGGGGGATGGAGACCCAGTACTTC. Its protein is CASSDMGDSGGMETQYF.

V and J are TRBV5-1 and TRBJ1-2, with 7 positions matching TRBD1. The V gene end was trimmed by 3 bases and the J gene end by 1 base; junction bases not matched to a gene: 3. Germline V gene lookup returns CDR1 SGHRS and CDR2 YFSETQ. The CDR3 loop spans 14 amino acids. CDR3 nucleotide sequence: TGCGCCAGCAGCTGGACAGGAATTAACTATGGCTACACCTTC. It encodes CASSWTGINYGYTF. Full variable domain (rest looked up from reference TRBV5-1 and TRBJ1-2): KAGVTQTPRYLIKTRGQQVTLSCSPISGHRSVSWYQQTPGQGLQFLFEYFSETQRNKGNFPGRFSGRQFSNSRSEMNVSTLELGDSALYLCASSWTGINYGYTFGSGTRLTVV.

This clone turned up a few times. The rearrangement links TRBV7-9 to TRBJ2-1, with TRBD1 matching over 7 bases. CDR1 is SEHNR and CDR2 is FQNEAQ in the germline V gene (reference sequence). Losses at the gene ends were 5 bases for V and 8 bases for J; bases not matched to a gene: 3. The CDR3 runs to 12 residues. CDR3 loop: CASSRQGYEQFF. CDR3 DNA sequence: TGTGCCAGCAGCCGACAGGGTTATGAGCAGTTCTTC.

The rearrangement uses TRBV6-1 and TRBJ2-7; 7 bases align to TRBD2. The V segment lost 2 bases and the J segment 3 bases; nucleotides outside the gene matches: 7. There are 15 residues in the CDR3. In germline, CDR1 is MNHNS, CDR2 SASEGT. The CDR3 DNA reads TGTGCCAGCAGTGAATATGGGGGGGGAGGCTACGAGCAGTACTTC. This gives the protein CASSEYGGGGYEQYF.

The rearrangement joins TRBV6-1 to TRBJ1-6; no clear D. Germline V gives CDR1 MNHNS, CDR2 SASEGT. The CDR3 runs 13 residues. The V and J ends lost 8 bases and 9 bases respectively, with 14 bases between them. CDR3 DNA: TGTGCCAGCTTGCACAGCCGTGGTTCACCCCTCCACTTT. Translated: CASLHSRGSPLHF.

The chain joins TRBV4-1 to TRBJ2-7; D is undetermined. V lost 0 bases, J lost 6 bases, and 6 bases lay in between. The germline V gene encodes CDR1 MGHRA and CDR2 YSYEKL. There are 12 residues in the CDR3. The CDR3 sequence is CASSQDSPEQYF. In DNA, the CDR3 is TGCGCCAGCAGCCAAGATTCCCCCGAGCAGTACTTC.

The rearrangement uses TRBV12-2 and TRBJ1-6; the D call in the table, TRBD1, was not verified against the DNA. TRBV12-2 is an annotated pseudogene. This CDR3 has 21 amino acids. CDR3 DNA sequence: TGTGCAAGTCGCTCTTACTCAGGGGGCGAGGATTCGGCTTGGATGAATTCACCCCTCCACTTT. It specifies CASRSYSGGEDSAWMNSPLHF.

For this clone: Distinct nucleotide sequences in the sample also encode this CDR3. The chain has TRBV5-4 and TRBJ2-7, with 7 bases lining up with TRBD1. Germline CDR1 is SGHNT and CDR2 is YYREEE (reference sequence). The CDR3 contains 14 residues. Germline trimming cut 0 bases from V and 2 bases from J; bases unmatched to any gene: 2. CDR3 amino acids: CASSLDRGAYEQYF. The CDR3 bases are TGTGCCAGCAGCTTGGACAGGGGCGCCTACGAGCAGTACTTC.

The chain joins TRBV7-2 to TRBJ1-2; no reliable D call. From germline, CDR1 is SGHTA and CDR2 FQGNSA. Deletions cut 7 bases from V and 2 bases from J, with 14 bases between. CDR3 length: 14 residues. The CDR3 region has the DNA TGTGCCAGCACCATTAGCGGCGGCAACTATGGCTACACCTTC. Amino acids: CASTISGGNYGYTF.

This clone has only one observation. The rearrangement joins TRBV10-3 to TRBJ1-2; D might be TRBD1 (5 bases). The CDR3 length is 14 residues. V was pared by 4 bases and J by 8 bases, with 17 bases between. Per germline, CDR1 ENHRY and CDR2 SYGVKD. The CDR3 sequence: CAISGGRAQIGYTF. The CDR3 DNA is TGTGCCATCAGTGGGGGCAGGGCGCAGATCGGCTACACCTTC.

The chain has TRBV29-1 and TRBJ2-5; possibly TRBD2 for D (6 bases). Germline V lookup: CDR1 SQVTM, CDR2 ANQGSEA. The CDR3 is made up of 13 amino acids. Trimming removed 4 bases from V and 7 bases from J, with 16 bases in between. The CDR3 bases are TGCAGCGTTGGACACGGGGAGGTCGGGACCCAGTACTTC. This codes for CSVGHGEVGTQYF. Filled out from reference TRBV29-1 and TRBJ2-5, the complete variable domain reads SAVISQKPSRDICQRGTSLTIQCQVDSQVTMMFWYRQQPGQSLTLIATANQGSEATYESGFVIDKFPISRPNLTFSTLTVSNMSPEDSSIYLCSVGHGEVGTQYFGPGTRLLVL.

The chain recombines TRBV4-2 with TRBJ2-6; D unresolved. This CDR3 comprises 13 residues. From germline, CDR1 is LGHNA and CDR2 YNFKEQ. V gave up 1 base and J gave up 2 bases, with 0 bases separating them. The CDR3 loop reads CASSQAGANVLTF. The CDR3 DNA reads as TGTGCCAGCAGCCAAGCTGGGGCCAACGTCCTGACTTTC.

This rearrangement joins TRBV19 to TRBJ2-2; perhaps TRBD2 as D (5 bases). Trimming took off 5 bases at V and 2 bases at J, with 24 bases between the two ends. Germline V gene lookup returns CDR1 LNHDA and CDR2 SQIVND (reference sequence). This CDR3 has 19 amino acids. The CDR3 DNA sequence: TGTGCCAGTAGTTCTAGCCTATTGGACTCGGGAAGAAACACCGGGGAGCTGTTTTTT. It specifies CASSSSLLDSGRNTGELFF.

DNA for the CDR3: TGTGCTAGTGGTTTGGCCTGGACTAACTATGGCTACACCTTC. Amino acids: CASGLAWTNYGYTF. The chain recombines TRBV12-5 with TRBJ1-2, with D uncertain. Looked up from germline, CDR1 is LGHNT and CDR2 is FRNRAP. CDR3 size: 14 residues. V was pared by 1 base and J by 0 bases, with 6 bases between. Full variable domain (missing parts from reference TRBV12-5 and TRBJ1-2): DARVTQTPRHKVTEMGQEVTMRCQPILGHNTVFWYRQTMMQGLELLAYFRNRAPLDDSGMPKDRFSAEMPDATLATLKIQPSEPRDSAVYFCASGLAWTNYGYTFGSGTRLTVV.

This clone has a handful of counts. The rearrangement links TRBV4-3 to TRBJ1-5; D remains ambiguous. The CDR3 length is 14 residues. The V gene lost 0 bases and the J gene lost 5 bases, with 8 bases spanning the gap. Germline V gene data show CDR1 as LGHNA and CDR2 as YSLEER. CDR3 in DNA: TGCGCCAGCAGCCAAGAGGGCAGTTATCAGCCCCAGCATTTT. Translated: CASSQEGSYQPQHF.

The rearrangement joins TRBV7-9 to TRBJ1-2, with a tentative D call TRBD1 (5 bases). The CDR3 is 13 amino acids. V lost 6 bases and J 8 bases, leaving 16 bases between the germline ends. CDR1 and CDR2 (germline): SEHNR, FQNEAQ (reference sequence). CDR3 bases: TGTGCCAGCAGTTTGATTGGGGCGAGCGGCTACACCTTC. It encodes CASSLIGASGYTF. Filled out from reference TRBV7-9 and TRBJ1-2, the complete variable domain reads DTGVSQNPRHKITKRGQNVTFRCDPISEHNRLYWYRQTLGQGPEFLTYFQNEAQLEKSRLLSDRFSAERPKGSFSTLEIQRTEQGDSAMYLCASSLIGASGYTFGSGTRLTVV.

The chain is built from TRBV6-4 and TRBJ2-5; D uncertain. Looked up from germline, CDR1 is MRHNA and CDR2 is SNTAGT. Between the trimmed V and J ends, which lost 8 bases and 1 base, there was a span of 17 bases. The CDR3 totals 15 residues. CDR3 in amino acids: CASSLNSEAQETQYF. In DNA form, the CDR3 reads TGTGCCAGCTCCTTGAACAGCGAAGCCCAAGAGACCCAGTACTTC.

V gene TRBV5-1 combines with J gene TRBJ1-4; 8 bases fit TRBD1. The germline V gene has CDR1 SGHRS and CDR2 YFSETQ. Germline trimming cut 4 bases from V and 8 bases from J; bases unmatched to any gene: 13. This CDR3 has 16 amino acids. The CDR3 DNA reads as TGCGCCAGCAGCGTGGACAGGGCCTCGAGGGAGGAAAAACTGTTTTTT. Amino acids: CASSVDRASREEKLFF.

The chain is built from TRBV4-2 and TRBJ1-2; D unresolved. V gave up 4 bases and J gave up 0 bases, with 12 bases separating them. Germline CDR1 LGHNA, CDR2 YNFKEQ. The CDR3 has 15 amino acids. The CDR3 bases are TGTGCCAGCAGCCCGACCGTCCCTTCTAACTATGGCTACACCTTC. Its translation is CASSPTVPSNYGYTF.

The DNA of the CDR3 is TGTGCCAGCAGTAAGACAGGGCCAAAACAGCCCCAGCATTTT. As protein: CASSKTGPKQPQHF. This sequence joins TRBV27 and TRBJ1-5; TRBD1 aligns across 7 bases. V lost 5 bases to trimming and J lost 7 bases; unmatched junction nucleotides: 8. The germline gives CDR1 MNHEY, CDR2 SMNVEV (reference sequence). The CDR3 runs to 14 residues.

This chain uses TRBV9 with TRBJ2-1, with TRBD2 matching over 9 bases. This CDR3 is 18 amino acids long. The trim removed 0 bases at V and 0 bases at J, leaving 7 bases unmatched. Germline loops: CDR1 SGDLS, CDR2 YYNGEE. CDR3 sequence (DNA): TGTGCCAGCAGCGTAGCTGGGGCTAGCGGGGACTCCTACAATGAGCAGTTCTTC. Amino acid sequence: CASSVAGASGDSYNEQFF.

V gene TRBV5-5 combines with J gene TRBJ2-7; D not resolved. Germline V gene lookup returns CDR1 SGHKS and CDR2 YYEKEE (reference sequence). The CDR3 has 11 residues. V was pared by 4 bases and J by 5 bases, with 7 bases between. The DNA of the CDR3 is TGTGCCAGCAGCGCTAGGGACGAGCAGTACTTC. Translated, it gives CASSARDEQYF.

The chain's CDR3 is CASSFDRASSSYEQYF. DNA for the CDR3: TGTGCCAGCAGCTTTGACAGGGCCTCTAGCTCCTACGAGCAGTACTTC. The chain carries TRBV7-6 and TRBJ2-7; the match to TRBD1 covers 7 bases. CDR3 length equals 16 residues. Germline assignment: CDR1 SGHVS and CDR2 FNYEAQ. The junction had 8 bases not matched to a gene; V was cut back by 3 bases and J by 0 bases. The variable domain in full, with the rest retrieved from reference TRBV7-6 and TRBJ2-7, is GAGVSQSPRYKVTKRGQDVALRCDPISGHVSLYWYRQALGQGPEFLTYFNYEAQQDKSGLPNDRFSAERPEGSISTLTIQRTEQRDSAMYRCASSFDRASSSYEQYFGPGTRLTVT.

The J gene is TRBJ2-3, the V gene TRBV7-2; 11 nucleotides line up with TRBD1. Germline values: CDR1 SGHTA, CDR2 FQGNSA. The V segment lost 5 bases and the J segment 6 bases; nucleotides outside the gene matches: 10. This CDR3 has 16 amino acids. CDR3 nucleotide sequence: TGTGCCAGCAGCACCCTCGGGACAGGGGGGGCCGATACGCAGTATTTT. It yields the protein CASSTLGTGGADTQYF.

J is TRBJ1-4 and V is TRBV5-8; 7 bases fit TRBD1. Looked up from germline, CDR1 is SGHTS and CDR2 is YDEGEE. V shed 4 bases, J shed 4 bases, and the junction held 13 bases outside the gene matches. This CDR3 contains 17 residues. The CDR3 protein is CASSPGQEPRFNEKLFF. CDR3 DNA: TGTGCCAGCAGCCCCGGACAGGAGCCACGCTTTAATGAAAAACTGTTTTTT.

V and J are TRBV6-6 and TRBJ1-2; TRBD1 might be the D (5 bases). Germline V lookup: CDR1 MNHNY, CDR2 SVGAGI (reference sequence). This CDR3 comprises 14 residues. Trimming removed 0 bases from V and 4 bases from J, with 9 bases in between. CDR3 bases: TGTGCCAGCAGTTACTCGGGGGGAACCTATGGCTACACCTTC. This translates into CASSYSGGTYGYTF.